What follows describes a single TCR beta chain. Its antigen is still unknown. The record has no base qualities; no much larger clone is one base away. Preparation of the library involved 5' RACE. Instrument on record: Illumina HiSeq 2500. A second roughly 7 to 12 cycle PCR used a sample-barcoded 5' primer and a J-beta primer mix. A template-switch 5' adaptor carrying 12 random nucleotides introduced a unique molecular identifier onto each TCR beta cDNA molecule. At least 3 million CDR3-containing paired-end reads were obtained from each sample. First-strand cDNA was synthesized from all RNA with the Mint cDNA synthesis kit, primed by a TRBC-specific oligonucleotide. All cDNA was treated with uracil-DNA glycosylase and then went through a first 18-cycle PCR with the universal primers M1SS and BC2_uni_R. The original methods were these. For normalization, 1 million high-quality reads were randomly selected from each sample, with every read carrying a distinct molecular identifier. Instead of being binned into consensus sequences, reads that shared molecular identifiers were thrown out. MiTCR, run with a Q25 quality threshold and the strictest error-elimination algorithm, handled CDR3 identification, clonotype clustering and error correction. Lower-bound total TCR beta diversity was estimated with a nonparametric unseen species model using Euler transformation. TCRdb reanalyzed the raw reads on its own, using fastp at Q25 for trimming and MiXCR for clone calling, and kept in-frame beta chains. CDR3 protein sequences are deduplicated, and each keeps its most common genes and DNA. TCRdb assigned the V and J calls; the authors' analysis was not used. Within this sample are about 1.7 million distinct CDR3 sequences, with 28% of them counted one time only. The ten largest make up 7.7% of the sample.

The 39 donors, aged roughly 6 to 100 years, were systemically healthy Caucasian individuals from Russia. Roughly 10 milliliters of peripheral blood were collected from each donor into EDTA-treated Vacutainer tubes. Ficoll-Paque density-gradient centrifugation was used to isolate PBMCs, with at least 7 million obtained per sample. Trizol reagent was used to extract total RNA from the PBMCs, yielding at least 6 micrograms per sample. For every donor, an aliquot of PBMCs went through flow cytometry to measure the percentages of naive CD45RAhigh/CD27high T cells. The sample is drawn from a study of blood T cells in healthy people across ages (dated by TCRdb to the mid-2010s). Background on the whole study: Template switching captured roughly one uniquely barcoded TCR beta cDNA molecule per two T cells in model experiments. The study measured age-related changes in TCR beta repertoire diversity using deep sequencing normalized with unique cDNA molecular identifiers. Donors were grouped into four age groups: young (average 16 years), middle-aged (approximately 41), aged (approximately 58) and long-lived (approximately 82). To avoid experimental bias, donors of different ages were randomly spread across the sequencing lanes. For two donors (one aged 18 to 29 and one aged 80 or older), the study analyzed two additional independent replicas of 1 million unique cDNA reads from the same blood draw. The paper's findings and limits, for the study overall: Estimates of total diversity based on one million sequenced T cells were regarded as lower bounds and as underestimates. The CMV infection status of donors was not known, potentially confounding age-related changes in expanded clonotypes. As age increased, observed TCR beta diversity per million T cells dropped in a roughly linear way, and a significant reduction was already evident by age 40. Compared with the aged group, more naive CD4+ T cells, fewer expanded clones and increased TCR diversity were shown by the long-lived group, suggesting age selection. There was a strong correlation between observed TCR beta diversity and the percentage of naive T cells measured by flow cytometry. Conclusive comparison of naive and antigen-experienced compartments was prevented by the profiling of bulk unsorted PBMCs.

The CDR3 covers 13 residues, taking in both the cysteine and the phenylalanine. The read is trimmed to its CDR3 DNA, 39 bases read in frame from base 1. V is pared back by 5 bases and J by 7 bases, with 11 bases lying between the germline termini. From a lookup of the germline V gene, CDR1 and CDR2 are SGHTA and FQGNSA. The sample consisted of blood. This sequence was found in a woman in her twenties or thirties in good health. The rearrangement combines TRBV7-2 with TRBJ2-2; the D call is tentative, TRBD1 or TRBD2, as each matches 5 bases. The nucleotides are TGTGCCAGCAGCACAGGCCGGGGCGGGGAGCTGTTTTTT. Its protein product is CASSTGRGGELFF.